This T cell receptor (beta chain) was identified in a study of blood T cell repertoires in COVID-19. At the level of the study: The United States, Italy and Spain supplied acute and convalescent COVID-19 samples.

Produced via immunoSEQ multiplex PCR; TCRdb's table is partial and in-frame only. The sample yields approximately 160,000 clones, over 80% seen once. The CDR3 extends over 17 amino acids. CDR1 and CDR2 from the germline V gene are SEHNR and FQNEAQ (reference sequence). V lost 5 bases to trimming and J lost 2 bases, with 16 bases between them. The J gene is TRBJ2-6, the V gene TRBV7-9; TRBD2 might be the D (6 bases). The TCR originated in a woman aged 80 or older with active or convalescent COVID-19. The sample consisted of peripheral blood. The CDR3: CASSPPGGVAGANVLTF. The CDR3 DNA sequence: TGTGCCAGCAGCCCCCCAGGCGGGGTGGCTGGGGCCAACGTCCTGACTTTC.